Below, 17 T cell receptor beta chains from the same sample are listed, as sequenced in a study of control samples from healthy donors and cancer patients. Libraries were prepared by immunoSEQ multiplex PCR; TCRdb keeps only in-frame clonotypes and omits some of them. The sample shows 90,000 to 100,000 clones, 79% of them seen only once. Sequences were obtained from blood. Receptors were obtained from a woman younger than 45 in good health.

This chain uses TRBV29-1 with TRBJ2-5; a possible D gene is TRBD2 (6 bases). The V gene lost 4 bases and the J gene lost 1 base, with 10 bases spanning the gap. CDR1 is SQVTM, CDR2 ANQGSEA, per germline. The CDR3 runs 13 residues. This CDR3 is CSVGVGGQETQYF. The CDR3 region has the DNA TGCAGCGTTGGCGTGGGGGGCCAAGAGACCCAGTACTTC.

DNA for the CDR3: TGTGCCAGCAGTTGGGGGACAGGGAAAAACGAAAAACTGTTTTTT. The encoded protein is CASSWGTGKNEKLFF. The gene calls are TRBV6-5 and TRBJ1-4; TRBD1 agrees at 9 bases. J was trimmed by 8 bases and V by 4 bases; bases with no gene match: 8. Germline CDR1 reads MNHEY; CDR2 reads SVGAGI. The CDR3 runs 15 residues.

The V and J genes are TRBV5-1 and TRBJ1-2, with D maybe TRBD1 (6 bases). CDR3 size: 12 residues. Germline CDR1 is SGHRS and CDR2 is YFSETQ. V lost 6 bases and J 8 bases, leaving 14 bases between the germline ends. CDR3 bases: TGCGCCAGCAAGAGGGCAGGGGAAGGCTACACCTTC. It is translated as CASKRAGEGYTF.

This chain connects TRBV24-1 to TRBJ1-5; D is unresolved. Germline CDR1 KGHDR, CDR2 SFDVKD. CDR3 length: 14 amino acids. Trimming took off 6 bases at V and 0 bases at J, with 8 bases between the two ends. The CDR3 protein is CATSHRSSNQPQHF. The CDR3 nucleotides are TGTGCCACCAGTCATCGAAGTAGCAATCAGCCCCAGCATTTT.

The V call is TRBV4-1, the J call TRBJ2-5, with 14 bases that match TRBD2. CDR1 MGHRA and CDR2 YSYEKL come from the germline V gene. The CDR3 covers 15 residues. Trimming took 5 bases from V and 7 from J; bases not matched to a gene: 6. The CDR3 DNA reads TGCGCCAGCAGCAACGAAGGACTAGCGGGGGGGACCCAGTACTTC. It specifies CASSNEGLAGGTQYF.

The chain links TRBV19 to TRBJ2-7, with D uncertain. This CDR3 has 13 amino acids. The germline V gene encodes CDR1 LNHDA and CDR2 SQIVND (reference sequence). V shed 2 bases and J shed 0 bases, with 5 bases lying between them. CDR3 bases: TGTGCCAGTAGTATACCCCCCTCCTACGAGCAGTACTTC. Protein sequence: CASSIPPSYEQYF.

The chain is built from TRBV5-8 and TRBJ2-7; D is uncertain. From germline, CDR1 is SGHTS and CDR2 YDEGEE. This CDR3 contains 17 residues. Trimming pared 1 base from V and 0 bases from J, leaving 17 bases between. The CDR3 DNA sequence: TGTGCCAGCAGCTTGCTAAACGGCGGCCCGAGCTCCTACGAGCAGTACTTC. Protein: CASSLLNGGPSSYEQYF.

V gene TRBV12-3 or TRBV12-4 combines with J gene TRBJ1-1, with a possible D match to TRBD1 (5 bases). Between the trimmed V and J ends, which lost 5 bases and 6 bases, there was a span of 13 bases. The CDR3 contains 13 residues. This CDR3 reads CASSLDRGSEAFF. The CDR3 DNA sequence: TGTGCCAGCAGTCTGGACCGGGGCTCTGAAGCTTTCTTT.

V usage is TRBV2 and J usage is TRBJ1-5; the D is unclear. Germline CDR1 is SNHLY and CDR2 is FYNNEI. V was clipped by 5 bases and J by 4 bases, with 18 bases between them. The CDR3 extends over 16 amino acids. The CDR3 loop is CASSRFTATVNQPQHF. DNA of the CDR3: TGTGCCAGCAGTCGCTTTACAGCTACCGTTAATCAGCCCCAGCATTTT.

This chain links TRBV19 with TRBJ1-5, with D unclear. From germline, CDR1 is LNHDA and CDR2 SQIVND (reference sequence). V lost 5 bases, J lost 0 bases, and 14 bases lay in between. There are 16 residues in the CDR3. CDR3 in DNA: TGTGCCAGTAGTGGGAGGTGGGGAAATAGCAATCAGCCCCAGCATTTT. Its translation: CASSGRWGNSNQPQHF.

The table lists this clone with a few counts. The rearrangement joins TRBV14 to TRBJ2-7; 7 bases align to TRBD2. J was trimmed by 5 bases and V by 4 bases; bases with no gene match: 8. The germline gives CDR1 SGHDN, CDR2 FVKESK. The length of the CDR3 is 14 residues. DNA of the CDR3: TGTGCCAGCAGCCCTCCAGCAGGGAGGGACGAGCAGTACTTC. Its protein product is CASSPPAGRDEQYF.

V is TRBV19 and J is TRBJ1-6; TRBD1 agrees at 7 bases. V shed 2 bases and J 7 bases; nucleotides not matched to a gene: 8. The germline gives CDR1 LNHDA, CDR2 SQIVND (reference sequence). The CDR3 has 16 residues. The CDR3, as DNA: TGTGCCAGTAGTATACTTCAGACAGGGATGAATTCACCCCTCCACTTT. This encodes CASSILQTGMNSPLHF.

This clone was detected only a few times. CDR3: CASSLTDRDYGYTF. In DNA form, the CDR3 reads TGCGCCAGCAGCTTGACGGACAGGGACTATGGCTACACCTTC. V gene TRBV5-1 combines with J gene TRBJ1-2; 8 bases match TRBD1. This CDR3 is 14 amino acids long. Trimming removed 1 base from V and 3 bases from J; junction bases left unmatched: 2. From germline, CDR1 is SGHRS and CDR2 YFSETQ.

The CDR3 region is CASRLAGVVTQYF. CDR3 coding DNA: TGTGCCAGCAGGCTAGCGGGGGTTGTTACGCAGTATTTT. V gene TRBV7-2 combines with J gene TRBJ2-3, with TRBD2 matching 10 bases. Germline lookup yields CDR1 SGHTA and CDR2 FQGNSA. The CDR3 length is 13 residues. Trimming removed 6 bases from V and 8 bases from J; junction bases left unmatched: 5.

This clone showed up many times. The chain employs TRBV18 and TRBJ1-6; D gene uncertain. Trimming left V 3 bases short and J 8 bases short, with 8 bases between. CDR1 and CDR2 from the germline V gene are KGHSH and LQKENI. The CDR3 runs 13 residues. The CDR3 bases are TGTGCCAGCTCACCGAACTCGGATTCACCCCTCCACTTT. This encodes CASSPNSDSPLHF.

The chain recombines TRBV24-1 with TRBJ2-7; no clear D gene. The germline gives CDR1 KGHDR, CDR2 SFDVKD. This CDR3 has 13 amino acids. Trimming cost V 0 bases and J 6 bases, with 8 bases left between them. CDR3 region: CATSDLPLGEQYF. The CDR3 nucleotides are TGTGCCACCAGTGATTTGCCGCTGGGCGAGCAGTACTTC.

The chain employs TRBV11-2 and TRBJ1-2; D not certain. From germline, CDR1 is SGHAT and CDR2 FQNNGV. Trimming left V 3 bases short and J 6 bases short, with 11 bases between. The CDR3 has 13 amino acids. As DNA, the CDR3 is TGTGCCAGCAGCTTTTCCTACGATAATGGCTACACCTTC. Translated: CASSFSYDNGYTF.